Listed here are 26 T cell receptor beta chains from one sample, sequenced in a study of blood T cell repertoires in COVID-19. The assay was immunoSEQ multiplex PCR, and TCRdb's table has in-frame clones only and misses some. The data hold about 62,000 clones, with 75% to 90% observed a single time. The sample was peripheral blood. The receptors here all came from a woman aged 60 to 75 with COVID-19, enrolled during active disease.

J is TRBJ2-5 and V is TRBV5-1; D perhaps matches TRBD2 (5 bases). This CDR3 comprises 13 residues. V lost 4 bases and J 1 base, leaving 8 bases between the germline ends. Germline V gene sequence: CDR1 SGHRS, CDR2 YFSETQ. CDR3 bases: TGCGCCAGCAGCCAGCGGCCCCAAGAGACCCAGTACTTC. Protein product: CASSQRPQETQYF.

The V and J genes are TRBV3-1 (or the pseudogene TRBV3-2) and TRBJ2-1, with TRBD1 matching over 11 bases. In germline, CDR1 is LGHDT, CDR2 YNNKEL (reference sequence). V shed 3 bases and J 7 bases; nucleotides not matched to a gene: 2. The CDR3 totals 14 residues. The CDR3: CASSQGTGGNEQFF. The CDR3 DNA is TGTGCCAGCAGCCAGGGGACAGGGGGGAATGAGCAGTTCTTC.

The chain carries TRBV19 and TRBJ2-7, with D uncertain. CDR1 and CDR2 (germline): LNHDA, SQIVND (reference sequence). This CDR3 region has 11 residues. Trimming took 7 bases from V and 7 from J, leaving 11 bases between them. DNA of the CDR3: TGTGCCAGTACCTCCCGACTGGAGCAGTACTTC. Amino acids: CASTSRLEQYF.

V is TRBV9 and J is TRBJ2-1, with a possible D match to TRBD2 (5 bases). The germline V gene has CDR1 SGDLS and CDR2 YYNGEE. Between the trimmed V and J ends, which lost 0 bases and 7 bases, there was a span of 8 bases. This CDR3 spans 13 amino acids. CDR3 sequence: CASSVGGRNEQFF. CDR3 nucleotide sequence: TGTGCCAGCAGCGTAGGTGGGAGAAATGAGCAGTTCTTC.

Here the CDR3 reads CAIRGLAGGGYEQYF. The CDR3 region has the DNA TGTGCCATCAGAGGACTAGCGGGAGGTGGATACGAGCAGTACTTC. The chain carries TRBV10-3 and TRBJ2-7; 14 nucleotides agree with TRBD2. Per the germline V gene, CDR1 is ENHRY and CDR2 is SYGVKD. This CDR3 is 15 amino acids long. J was trimmed by 4 bases and V by 6 bases; bases with no gene match: 5.

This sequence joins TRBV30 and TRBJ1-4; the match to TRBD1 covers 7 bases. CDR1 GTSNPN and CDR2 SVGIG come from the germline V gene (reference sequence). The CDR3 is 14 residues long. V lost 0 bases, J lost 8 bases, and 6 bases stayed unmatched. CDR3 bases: TGTGCCTGGAGTGTGACAGGGAGTGGGGAAAAACTGTTTTTT. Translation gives CAWSVTGSGEKLFF.

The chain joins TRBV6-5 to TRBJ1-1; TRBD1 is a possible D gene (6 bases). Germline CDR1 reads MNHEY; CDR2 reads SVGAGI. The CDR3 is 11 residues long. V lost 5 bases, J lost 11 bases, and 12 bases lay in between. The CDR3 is CASSPTGQAFF. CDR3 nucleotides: TGTGCCAGCAGTCCAACAGGGCAGGCTTTCTTT.

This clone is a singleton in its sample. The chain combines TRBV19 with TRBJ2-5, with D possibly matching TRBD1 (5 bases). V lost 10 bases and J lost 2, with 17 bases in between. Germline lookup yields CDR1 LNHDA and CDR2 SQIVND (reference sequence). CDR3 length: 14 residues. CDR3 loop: CATKGVGRQETQYF. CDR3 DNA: TGTGCCACTAAAGGGGTCGGTCGGCAAGAGACCCAGTACTTC.

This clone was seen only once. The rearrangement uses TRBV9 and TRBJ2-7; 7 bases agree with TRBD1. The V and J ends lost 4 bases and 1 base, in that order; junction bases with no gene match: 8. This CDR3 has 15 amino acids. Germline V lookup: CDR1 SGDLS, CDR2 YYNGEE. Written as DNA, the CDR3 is TGTGCCAGCAGCAAGGGGGCTAGTCCTTCCTACGAGCAGTACTTC. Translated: CASSKGASPSYEQYF.

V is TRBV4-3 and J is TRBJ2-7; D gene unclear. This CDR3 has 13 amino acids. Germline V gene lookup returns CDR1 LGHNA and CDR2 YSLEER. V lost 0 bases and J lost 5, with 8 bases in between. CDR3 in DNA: TGCGCCAGCAGCCAAGATCTAATCAACGAGCAGTACTTC. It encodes CASSQDLINEQYF.

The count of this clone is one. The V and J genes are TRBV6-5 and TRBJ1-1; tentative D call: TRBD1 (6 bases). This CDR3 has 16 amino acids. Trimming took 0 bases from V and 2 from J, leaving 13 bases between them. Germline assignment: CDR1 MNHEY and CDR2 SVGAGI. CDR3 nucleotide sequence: TGTGCCAGCAGTTACTCGACGGGCAGGGGAAACACTGAAGCTTTCTTT. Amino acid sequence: CASSYSTGRGNTEAFF.

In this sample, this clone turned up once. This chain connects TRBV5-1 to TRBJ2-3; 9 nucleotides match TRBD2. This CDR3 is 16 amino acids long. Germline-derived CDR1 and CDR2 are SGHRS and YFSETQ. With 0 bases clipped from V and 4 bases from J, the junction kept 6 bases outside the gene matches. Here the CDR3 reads CASSLAGGRVSDTQYF. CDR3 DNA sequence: TGCGCCAGCAGCTTGGCCGGCGGGAGGGTCTCAGATACGCAGTATTTT.

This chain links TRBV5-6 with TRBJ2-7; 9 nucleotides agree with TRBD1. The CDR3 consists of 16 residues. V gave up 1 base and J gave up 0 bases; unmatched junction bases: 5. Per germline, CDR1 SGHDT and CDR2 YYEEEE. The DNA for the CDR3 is TGTGCCAGCAGCTTGATGGGACAGGGTTCCTCCTACGAGCAGTACTTC. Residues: CASSLMGQGSSYEQYF.

CDR3 residues: CASSLFSASYEQYF. The CDR3 bases are TGTGCCAGCAGCTTATTCAGCGCTTCCTACGAGCAGTACTTC. The V call is TRBV7-2, the J call TRBJ2-7; D not certain. There are 14 residues in the CDR3. Between the trimmed V and J ends, which lost 2 bases and 1 base, there was a span of 9 bases. Germline CDR1 and CDR2: SGHTA and FQGNSA.

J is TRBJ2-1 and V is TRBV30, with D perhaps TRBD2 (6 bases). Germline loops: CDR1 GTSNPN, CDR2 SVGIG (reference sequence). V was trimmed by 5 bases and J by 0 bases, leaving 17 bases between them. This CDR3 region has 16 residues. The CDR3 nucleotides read TGTGCCTGGGGGATGGGGACTCCAAGCTCCTACAATGAGCAGTTCTTC. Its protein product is CAWGMGTPSSYNEQFF.

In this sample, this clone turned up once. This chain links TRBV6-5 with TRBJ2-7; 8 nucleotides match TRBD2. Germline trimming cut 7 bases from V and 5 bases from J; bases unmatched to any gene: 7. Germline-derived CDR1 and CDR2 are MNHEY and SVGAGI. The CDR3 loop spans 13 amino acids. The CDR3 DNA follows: TGTGCCAGCAATCTAGCGGGCCTGGACGAGCAGTACTTC. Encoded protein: CASNLAGLDEQYF.

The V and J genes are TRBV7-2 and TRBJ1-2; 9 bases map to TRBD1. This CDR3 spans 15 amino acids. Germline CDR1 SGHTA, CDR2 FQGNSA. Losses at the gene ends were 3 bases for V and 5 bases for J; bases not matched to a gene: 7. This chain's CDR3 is CASSLDNRGLYGYTF. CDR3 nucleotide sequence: TGTGCCAGCAGCTTGGATAACAGGGGGCTTTATGGCTACACCTTC.

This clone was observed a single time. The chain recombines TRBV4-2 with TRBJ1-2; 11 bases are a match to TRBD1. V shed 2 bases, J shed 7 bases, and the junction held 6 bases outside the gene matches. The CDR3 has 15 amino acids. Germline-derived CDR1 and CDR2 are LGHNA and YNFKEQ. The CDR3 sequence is CASSQMDRGQFGYTF. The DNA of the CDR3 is TGTGCCAGCAGCCAAATGGACAGGGGGCAGTTTGGCTACACCTTC.

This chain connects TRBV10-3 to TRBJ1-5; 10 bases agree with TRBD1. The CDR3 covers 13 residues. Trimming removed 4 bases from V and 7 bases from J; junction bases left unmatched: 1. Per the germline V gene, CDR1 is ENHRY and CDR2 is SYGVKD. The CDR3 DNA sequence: TGTGCCATCAGTGGACAGGGGGCCCAGCCCCAGCATTTT. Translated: CAISGQGAQPQHF.

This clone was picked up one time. The CDR3 nucleotides read TGTGCCAGAAGCCCGCCGGGGAAGGCTAATGAAAAACTGTTTTTT. Encoded protein: CARSPPGKANEKLFF. J is TRBJ1-4 and V is TRBV5-3; D is ambiguous. TRBV5-3 is an open reading frame, and its role is uncertain. The V and J ends lost 4 bases and 3 bases respectively, with 13 bases between them. The CDR3 is made up of 15 amino acids.

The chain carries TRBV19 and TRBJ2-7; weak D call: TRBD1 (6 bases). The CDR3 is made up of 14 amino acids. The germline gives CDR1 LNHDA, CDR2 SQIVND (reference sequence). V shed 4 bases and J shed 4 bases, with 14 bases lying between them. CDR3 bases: TGTGCCAGTAGTAGCGTAGGGGGTCTGTACGAGCAGTACTTC. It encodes CASSSVGGLYEQYF. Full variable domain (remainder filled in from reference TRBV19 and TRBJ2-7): DGGITQSPKYLFRKEGQNVTLSCEQNLNHDAMYWYRQDPGQGLRLIYYSQIVNDFQKGDIAEGYSVSREKKESFPLTVTSAQKNPTAFYLCASSSVGGLYEQYFGPGTRLTVT.

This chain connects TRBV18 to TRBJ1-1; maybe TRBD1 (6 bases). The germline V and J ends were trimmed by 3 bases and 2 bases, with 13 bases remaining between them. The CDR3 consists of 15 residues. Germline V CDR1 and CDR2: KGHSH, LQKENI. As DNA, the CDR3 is TGTGCCAGCTCACCTCCGACAGGACTTAACACTGAAGCTTTCTTT. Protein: CASSPPTGLNTEAFF.

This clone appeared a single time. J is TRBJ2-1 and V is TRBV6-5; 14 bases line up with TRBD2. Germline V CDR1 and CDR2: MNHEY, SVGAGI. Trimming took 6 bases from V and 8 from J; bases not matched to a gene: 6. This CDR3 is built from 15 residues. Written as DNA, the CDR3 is TGTGCCAGCAGCCGAGGACTAGCGGGAGGACATGAGCAGTTCTTC. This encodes CASSRGLAGGHEQFF.

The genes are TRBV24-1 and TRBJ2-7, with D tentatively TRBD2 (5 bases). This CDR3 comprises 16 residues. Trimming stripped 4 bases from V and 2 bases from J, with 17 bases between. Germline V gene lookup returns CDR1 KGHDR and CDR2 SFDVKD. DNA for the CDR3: TGTGCCACCAGTGAGGAGGAGACATCTTTTACCTACGAGCAGTACTTC. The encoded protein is CATSEEETSFTYEQYF.

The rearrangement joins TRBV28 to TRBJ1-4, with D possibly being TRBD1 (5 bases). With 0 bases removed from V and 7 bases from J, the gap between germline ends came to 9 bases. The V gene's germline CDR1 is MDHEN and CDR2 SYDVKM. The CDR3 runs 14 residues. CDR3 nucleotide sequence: TGTGCCAGCAGTTTATGGGGGCTCGGTGAAAAACTGTTTTTT. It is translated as CASSLWGLGEKLFF. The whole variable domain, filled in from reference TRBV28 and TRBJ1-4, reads DVKVTQSSRYLVKRTGEKVFLECVQDMDHENMFWYRQDPGLGLRLIYFSYDVKMKEKGDIPEGYSVSREKKERFSLILESASTNQTSMYLCASSLWGLGEKLFFGSGTQLSVL.

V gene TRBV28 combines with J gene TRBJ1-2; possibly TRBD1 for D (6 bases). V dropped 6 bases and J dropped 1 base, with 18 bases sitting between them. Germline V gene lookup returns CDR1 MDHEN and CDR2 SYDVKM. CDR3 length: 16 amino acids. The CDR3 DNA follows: TGTGCCAGCAGCTCCCCCCCAGGGGCGGGTAACTATGGCTACACCTTC. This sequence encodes CASSSPPGAGNYGYTF.